Below, one T cell receptor beta chain is given with its context. Its target is unknown. The sample comes from a study of T-cell memory formation after mild COVID-19. Trimming left V 4 bases short and J 8 bases short, with 12 bases between. The CDR3 has 13 amino acids. The germline gives CDR1 LNHNV, CDR2 YYDKDF (reference sequence). TCRdb re-analysed the 5' RACE reads in MiXCR, keeping a single row per CDR3 protein. This table holds 95,000 to 120,000 distinct CDR3 sequences, over 15% found once. General study results and limits: Contracting CD4+ clones sat mainly in CM and EM; CD8+ in EMRA. Clones that contracted from day 15 to 85 were balanced CD4/CD8, while later expanders leaned CD4+.

This chain uses TRBV15 with TRBJ2-4, with a weak D call TRBD2 (5 bases). The TCR sequence derives from a man aged 18 to 35 who had mild COVID-19 (a few samples of this study predate the infection). Cell type and time point are not known. Sequences were obtained from PBMCs or a T cell subset sorted from them (not recorded which). Written as DNA, the CDR3 is TGTGCCACCAGCACCCGCGGGCGGGACATTCAGTACTTC. Translating it yields CATSTRGRDIQYF.